This TCR beta chain stems from a study of cytomegalovirus exposure and HLA in healthy donors. Study-level points and caveats: Researchers counted roughly 150 TCR beta chains as cytomegalovirus-associated.

Sequencing used immunoSEQ multiplex PCR; TCRdb keeps in-frame clones, though not all of them. The sample shows 300,000 to 450,000 clones, 75% to 90% of them seen only once. This CDR3 region has 12 residues. The ends were cut back, 6 bases at V and 7 bases at J, with 10 bases in the middle. CDR1 is MDHEN and CDR2 is SYDVKM in the germline V gene. This clone has just a few counts. Its matching antigen is unknown. An approximately 130-subject validation cohort, separate from the approximately 690-subject first cohort, supplied the donors. This receptor was taken from a woman aged 18-35 years in good health and CMV-seronegative. Material: PBMCs. The chain uses TRBV28 and TRBJ1-3; D is possibly TRBD1 (6 bases). CDR3: CASSIQGNTIYF. The CDR3, as DNA: TGTGCCAGCAGCATTCAGGGGAACACCATATATTTT.